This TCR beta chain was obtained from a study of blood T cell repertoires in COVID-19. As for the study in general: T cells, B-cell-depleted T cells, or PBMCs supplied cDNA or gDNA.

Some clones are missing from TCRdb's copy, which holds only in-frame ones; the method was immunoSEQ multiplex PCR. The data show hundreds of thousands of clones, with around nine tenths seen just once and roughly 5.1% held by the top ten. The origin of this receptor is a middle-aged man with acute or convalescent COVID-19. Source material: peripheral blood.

CDR3: CASSPRDISNTGELFF. CDR3 sequence (DNA): TGTGCCAGCAGCCCCAGGGACATCTCGAACACCGGGGAGCTGTTTTTT. This chain uses TRBV9 with TRBJ2-2; D may be TRBD1 (6 bases). CDR1 and CDR2 from the germline V gene are SGDLS and YYNGEE. The germline V and J ends were trimmed by 4 bases and 0 bases, with 13 bases remaining between them. The CDR3 has 16 residues.